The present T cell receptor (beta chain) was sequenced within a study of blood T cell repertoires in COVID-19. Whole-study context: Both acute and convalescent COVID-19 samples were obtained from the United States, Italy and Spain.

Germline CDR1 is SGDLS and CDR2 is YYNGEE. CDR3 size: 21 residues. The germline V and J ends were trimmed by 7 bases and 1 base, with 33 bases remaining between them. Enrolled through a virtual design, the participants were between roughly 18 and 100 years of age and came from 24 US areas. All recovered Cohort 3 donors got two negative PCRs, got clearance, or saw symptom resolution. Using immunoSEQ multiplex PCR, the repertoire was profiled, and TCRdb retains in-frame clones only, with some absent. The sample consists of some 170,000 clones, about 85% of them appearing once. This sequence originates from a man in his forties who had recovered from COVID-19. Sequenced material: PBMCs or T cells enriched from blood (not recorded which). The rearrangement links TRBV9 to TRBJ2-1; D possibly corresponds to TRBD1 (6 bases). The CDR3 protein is CASGSDSSILVGVQSYNEQFF. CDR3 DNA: TGTGCCAGCGGATCGGACAGTTCAATCCTAGTAGGGGTTCAATCCTACAATGAGCAGTTCTTC.